This TCR beta chain was recovered during a study of OX40 agonist ivuxolimab in advanced cancers. As for the study more broadly: Ivuxolimab, which targeted the costimulatory receptor OX40 (CD134), was an agonistic, fully human IgG2 monoclonal antibody. The dose-escalation cohort was about 83% male with a mean age of 60 years, ranging from roughly 23 to 79. Intravenous ivuxolimab was administered to patients every 2 weeks at six dose levels: 0.01, 0.1, 0.3, 1.5, 3 and 10 mg/kg. The paper covers the monotherapy dose-escalation part of the phase I ivuxolimab trial, which included N of about 50 patients. Patients were allowed to have had prior anti-PD-1, anti-PD-L1 or anti-CTLA-4 therapy, and 40% to 45% of the dose-escalation patients had been treated with checkpoint inhibitors. Of the approximately 54 patients in dose escalation, about 20 had hepatocellular carcinoma, some 15 had melanoma, 9 had renal cell carcinoma and 9 had head and neck cancer. Peripheral TCRbeta sequencing was intended to test whether TCR sequence diversity was altered and clonal T-cell expansion was caused by ivuxolimab. Partial responses occurred in three dose-escalation patients: two with cutaneous melanoma and one with hepatocellular carcinoma. On the study overall, not on this receptor specifically: On average, CD8+ T cells showed more expanded clones than CD4+ T cells after ivuxolimab. In the 0.1-3.0 mg/kg groups, partial responders were among the patients with the lowest normalized peripheral clonal expansion, particularly in CD8+ T cells. Clonal expansion of both CD4+ and CD8+ blood T cells was observed from baseline to week 6 at doses 0.1 to 3.0 mg/kg. Low levels of normalized T-cell clonal expansion were also seen in some patients who did not respond. Antigen specificity was not determined for the clonally expanded peripheral T cells.

Genomic DNA was extracted from sorted cells for sequencing of the TCRbeta CDR3 region. The immunoSEQ Assay was used for sequencing of TCRbeta CDR3 regions. The immuneACCESS repertoire file appears here via TCRdb, limited to in-frame rearrangements. These files lack a portion of the clones; in checked studies, under half of the deficit traces to unresolved V genes, and the cause of the others is not known. The sample yields 9,500 to 12,000 clones; about 84% were counted once. The ten largest clones capture less than 11% of the sample. The table lists this clone with a few counts. This clone's antigen is unknown. Per-nucleotide qualities are absent, and no much larger clonotype sits a single base away. V is cut back by 7 bases and J by 5 bases, with 11 bases in the junction unmatched. CDR1 and CDR2 are drawn from the germline V gene: SGHTA, FQGNSA. From its cysteine to its phenylalanine, the CDR3 spans 15 amino acids. Only the CDR3 region is kept as DNA, spanning 45 bases read in frame from base 1.

The trial excluded patients who had a history of autoimmune disease or who were on systemic immunosuppression. Peripheral blood for TCR sequencing was collected from all dose cohorts at baseline, on cycle 4 day 1, and on cycle 7 day 1. The samples were taken from a phase I, first-in-human, multicenter, open-label dose-escalation trial of ivuxolimab. Adults with locally advanced or metastatic head and neck squamous cell, hepatocellular, melanoma or renal cell carcinoma were enrolled in the trial. Before TCR sequencing, CD4+ T cells and CD8+ T cells from peripheral blood were sorted into separate populations.

Material: CD4+ or CD8+ T cells sorted from blood, obtained in a trial of the OX40 agonist ivuxolimab. This chain joins TRBV7-2 to TRBJ2-7, and 10 bases in between align with TRBD2. The receptor was isolated from an adult with an advanced solid tumor such as melanoma, head and neck, liver or kidney cancer. The DNA sequence is given as TGTGCCAGCACCGTAACTAGCGGGGCCCTTAACGAGCAGTACTTC. Its amino acids are CASTVTSGALNEQYF.